The clone carrying this T cell receptor beta chain was seen ten or more times. Its antigen is currently unknown. Individual cDNA molecules received unique molecular identifiers during library preparation. TCRdb independently ran MiXCR on the 5' RACE reads; one entry per CDR3 protein. The sample shows about 27,000 distinct CDR3 sequences, 5% to 6.5% of them seen only once. The CDR3 is 12 residues long. Trimming stripped 3 bases from V and 3 bases from J, with 2 bases between. The germline V gene encodes CDR1 MNHEY and CDR2 SMNVEV (reference sequence). This sample is part of a study of early T cells in non-severe SARS-CoV-2 infection. As for the study in general: The sequenced material was bulk RNA from unsorted whole blood, and its chains were unpaired.

General study findings and limits: VDJdb-based matching was biased toward anti-spike CD8 responses and missed private and CD4 specificities.

The chain carries TRBV27 and TRBJ2-2; no definite D call. The sequence came from an adult who was a healthcare worker with PCR-confirmed SARS-CoV-2 infection or an uninfected control (not recorded which). The sequenced sample consisted of whole blood. This CDR3 is CASSFYTGELFF. CDR3 in DNA: TGTGCCAGCAGTTTTTACACCGGGGAGCTGTTTTTT.